The 28 T cell receptor beta chains below were found in one sample sequenced in a study of blood T cell repertoires in COVID-19. Method: immunoSEQ multiplex PCR; TCRdb's copy keeps in-frame clones and lacks some. The sample has 110,000 or so clones, 85% seen once. The sequencing sample was made of peripheral blood. Source of these receptors: a man between 50 and 59 years old with acute or convalescent COVID-19.

The J gene is TRBJ1-4, the V gene TRBV6-1; the D gene is possibly TRBD1 (5 bases). The germline V gene has CDR1 MNHNS and CDR2 SASEGT. V was trimmed by 2 bases and J by 5 bases, leaving 12 bases between them. The CDR3 contains 15 residues. CDR3 in amino acids: CASSEQGMGNEKLFF. DNA for the CDR3: TGTGCCAGCAGTGAACAGGGTATGGGGAATGAAAAACTGTTTTTT.

The chain combines TRBV3-1 (or the pseudogene TRBV3-2) with TRBJ2-2, with 7 bases identical to TRBD1. This CDR3 is 11 amino acids long. V shed 9 bases, J shed 8 bases, and the junction held 3 bases outside the gene matches. Germline V gives CDR1 LGHDT, CDR2 YNNKEL (reference sequence). DNA of the CDR3: TGTGCCAGTAACAGGGGAGGGGAGCTGTTTTTT. This codes for CASNRGGELFF.

This clone was seen once. The chain uses TRBV18 and TRBJ2-2; D is perhaps TRBD1 (7 bases). The CDR3 loop spans 16 amino acids. From germline, CDR1 is KGHSH and CDR2 LQKENI. The V end lost 3 bases, the J end lost 0 bases, and 11 bases lay between the germline ends. The CDR3 sequence: CASSPGQRANTGELFF. DNA of the CDR3: TGTGCCAGCTCACCGGGACAGCGGGCGAACACCGGGGAGCTGTTTTTT.

The chain recombines TRBV10-3 with TRBJ1-5; D ambiguous. The V gene's germline CDR1 is ENHRY and CDR2 SYGVKD. The CDR3 is 13 residues long. Trimming pared 11 bases from V and 1 base from J, leaving 12 bases between. The CDR3 loop is CASRDLSNQPQHF. In DNA form, the CDR3 reads TGTGCCTCCCGAGATCTGAGCAATCAGCCCCAGCATTTT.

This chain joins TRBV2 and TRBJ1-4; 8 nucleotides line up with TRBD1. Germline V gene data show CDR1 as SNHLY and CDR2 as FYNNEI. V lost 5 bases, J lost 3 bases, and 11 bases stayed unmatched. The CDR3 runs to 17 residues. CDR3 DNA sequence: TGTGCCAGCAGTCCCGGGACAGGAGAGACGGCTAATGAAAAACTGTTTTTT. Translating gives CASSPGTGETANEKLFF.

This chain joins TRBV6-4 and TRBJ2-2, with D tentatively TRBD2 (5 bases). The germline CDR1 and CDR2 sequences are MRHNA and SNTAGT. V lost 8 bases to trimming and J lost 2 bases, with 15 bases between them. The CDR3 is 15 amino acids. The CDR3 is CASGRAGANTGELFF. The CDR3 region has the DNA TGTGCCAGCGGCCGGGCGGGCGCAAACACCGGGGAGCTGTTTTTT.

The gene calls are TRBV7-6 and TRBJ1-5, with 10 bases matching TRBD1. Germline CDR1 is SGHVS and CDR2 is FNYEAQ. The V gene end was trimmed by 4 bases and the J gene end by 4 bases; junction bases not matched to a gene: 10. This CDR3 has 17 amino acids. The CDR3 loop is CASSYRDRGSGNQPQHF. The CDR3 DNA follows: TGTGCCAGCAGCTACCGGGACAGGGGAAGTGGAAATCAGCCCCAGCATTTT.

V and J are TRBV10-3 and TRBJ1-3; maybe TRBD1 (5 bases). The V and J ends lost 4 bases and 0 bases respectively, with 10 bases between them. Germline V CDR1 and CDR2: ENHRY, SYGVKD. CDR3 length: 15 residues. The CDR3 sequence is CAISGGLRSGNTIYF. CDR3 sequence (DNA): TGTGCCATCAGTGGGGGACTGCGCTCTGGAAACACCATATATTTT.

The V call is TRBV5-4, the J call TRBJ2-1; D gene ambiguous. The CDR3 sequence is 14 residues long. From germline, CDR1 is SGHNT and CDR2 YYREEE (reference sequence). Trimming shortened V by 4 bases and J by 6 bases, and 14 bases separated the two germline ends. In DNA form, the CDR3 reads TGTGCCAGCAGCCGTACGACTGCAACCAATGAGCAGTTCTTC. Protein: CASSRTTATNEQFF.

The chain is built from TRBV5-1 and TRBJ1-4; D gene unclear. The CDR3 has 14 residues. Per the germline V gene, CDR1 is SGHRS and CDR2 is YFSETQ. The V and J ends lost 5 bases and 5 bases respectively, with 13 bases between them. The CDR3 sequence is CASRFQEGNEKLFF. CDR3 DNA sequence: TGCGCCAGCAGGTTTCAGGAGGGCAATGAAAAACTGTTTTTT.

The V and J genes are TRBV7-3 and TRBJ2-3; the D is unclear. V was clipped by 2 bases and J by 0 bases, with 6 bases between them. Looked up from germline, CDR1 is SGHTA and CDR2 is FQGTGA. This CDR3 is 14 amino acids long. CDR3 amino acids: CASSLLHSTDTQYF. Here the CDR3 DNA reads TGTGCCAGCAGCTTATTACATAGCACAGATACGCAGTATTTT.

The chain links TRBV12-3 or TRBV12-4 to TRBJ1-2, with 7 bases identical to TRBD1. J was trimmed by 4 bases and V by 6 bases; bases with no gene match: 5. The CDR3 sequence is 13 residues long. The CDR3 DNA is TGTGCCAGCAGAAGGGACAGCGTCTATGGCTACACCTTC. Protein sequence: CASRRDSVYGYTF.

The rearrangement uses TRBV18 and TRBJ2-1; 9 bases are shared with TRBD1. This CDR3 spans 13 amino acids. The germline V gene has CDR1 KGHSH and CDR2 LQKENI. Trimming took 6 bases from V and 6 from J; bases not matched to a gene: 3. CDR3 bases: TGTGCCAGCTCTCCGGGACAGGGCAATGAGCAGTTCTTC. This translates into CASSPGQGNEQFF. The whole variable domain, filled in from reference TRBV18 and TRBJ2-1, reads NAGVMQNPRHLVRRRGQEARLRCSPMKGHSHVYWYRQLPEEGLKFMVYLQKENIIDESGMPKERFSAEFPKEGPSILRIQQVVRGDSAAYFCASSPGQGNEQFFGPGTRLTVL.

The genes are TRBV6-5 and TRBJ1-1; 10 bases line up with TRBD1. The V segment lost 6 bases and the J segment 7 bases; nucleotides outside the gene matches: 5. CDR1 MNHEY and CDR2 SVGAGI come from the germline V gene. The CDR3 is made up of 13 amino acids. The chain's CDR3 is CASRLGQGGEAFF. The CDR3 DNA is TGTGCCAGCAGACTAGGACAGGGGGGTGAAGCTTTCTTT.

The chain links TRBV5-1 to TRBJ2-3, with 10 positions matching TRBD2. The germline gives CDR1 SGHRS, CDR2 YFSETQ. Trimming took 3 bases from V and 1 from J; bases not matched to a gene: 5. This CDR3 spans 16 amino acids. The CDR3 sequence is CASSSVGTSGTDTQYF. CDR3 in DNA: TGCGCCAGCAGCTCGGTCGGGACTAGCGGCACAGATACGCAGTATTTT.

The chain uses TRBV12-5 and TRBJ1-6; the D gene is possibly TRBD1 (5 bases). Germline V gives CDR1 LGHNT, CDR2 FRNRAP. Deletions cut 2 bases from V and 9 bases from J, with 8 bases between. CDR3 length equals 13 residues. CDR3 DNA: TGTGCTAGTGGTTTGTCCGGGGGTTCACCCCTCCACTTT. This gives the protein CASGLSGGSPLHF.

The chain combines TRBV3-1 (or the pseudogene TRBV3-2) with TRBJ1-3; D gene unclear. The CDR3 covers 15 residues. Germline V gives CDR1 LGHDT, CDR2 YNNKEL (reference sequence). The V and J ends lost 0 bases and 0 bases respectively, with 6 bases between them. Here the CDR3 DNA reads TGTGCCAGCAGCCAAGACCCGAGCTCTGGAAACACCATATATTTT. It encodes CASSQDPSSGNTIYF.

The V and J genes are TRBV7-9 and TRBJ2-7; the D is unclear. The CDR3 covers 16 residues. Germline lookup yields CDR1 SEHNR and CDR2 FQNEAQ (reference sequence). Deletions cut 1 base from V and 0 bases from J, with 13 bases between. DNA for the CDR3: TGTGCCAGCAGCTTAGTACAGAATATCTACTCCTACGAGCAGTACTTC. Its translation: CASSLVQNIYSYEQYF.

This chain connects TRBV28 to TRBJ2-1, with unresolved D. The CDR3 has 15 residues. Germline-derived CDR1 and CDR2 are MDHEN and SYDVKM. The V end was cut by 6 bases, the J end by 1 base, with 13 bases between. This CDR3 reads CASSPGGLSYNEQFF. The CDR3 coding sequence is TGTGCCAGCAGCCCCGGTGGTTTGTCCTACAATGAGCAGTTCTTC.

This chain connects TRBV7-9 to TRBJ2-5; tentatively, D is TRBD1 (6 bases). V was cut by 5 bases and J by 5 bases, with 24 bases left in between. The germline V gene encodes CDR1 SEHNR and CDR2 FQNEAQ (reference sequence). CDR3 size: 17 residues. CDR3 sequence: CASSPPGVRSRGETQYF. DNA for the CDR3: TGTGCCAGCAGCCCCCCAGGGGTGAGGAGTAGGGGGGAGACCCAGTACTTC.

The chain combines TRBV14 with TRBJ2-3, with 9 bases lining up with TRBD2. V lost 4 bases to trimming and J lost 6 bases; unmatched junction nucleotides: 11. The CDR3 loop spans 16 amino acids. From germline, CDR1 is SGHDN and CDR2 FVKESK. CDR3 DNA sequence: TGTGCCAGCAGCCTGATAGCGGGGGAGTATCAGGATACGCAGTATTTT. It codes for CASSLIAGEYQDTQYF.

V is TRBV7-9 and J is TRBJ2-1; 10 bases match TRBD2. This CDR3 spans 13 amino acids. V lost 5 bases to trimming and J lost 8 bases; unmatched junction nucleotides: 3. CDR1 is SEHNR, CDR2 FQNEAQ, per germline (reference sequence). The CDR3 protein is CASSPLAGDEQFF. Here the CDR3 DNA reads TGTGCCAGCAGCCCGCTAGCGGGGGATGAGCAGTTCTTC.

The table lists this clone with a count of one. The chain carries TRBV4-1 and TRBJ2-5; the match to TRBD1 covers 7 bases. With 6 bases clipped from V and 4 bases from J, the junction kept 8 bases outside the gene matches. The CDR3 runs to 14 residues. From germline, CDR1 is MGHRA and CDR2 YSYEKL. CDR3 coding DNA: TGCGCCAGCAGACCGACAGGGATTGGAGAGACCCAGTACTTC. It encodes CASRPTGIGETQYF.

This chain links TRBV10-3 with TRBJ1-6; possible D gene TRBD1, 6 bases. The CDR3 length is 15 residues. Germline-derived CDR1 and CDR2 are ENHRY and SYGVKD. V lost 8 bases to trimming and J lost 6 bases, with 17 bases between them. CDR3 coding DNA: TGTGCCATCGGGGCTTCGCAGGGGATTAATTCACCCCTCCACTTT. Translated: CAIGASQGINSPLHF.

V usage is TRBV11-2 and J usage is TRBJ1-1; D may be TRBD1 (5 bases). The CDR3 spans 14 residues. Germline assignment: CDR1 SGHAT and CDR2 FQNNGV. V was cut by 0 bases and J by 5 bases, with 10 bases left in between. The CDR3 region is CASSLDLGDTEAFF. The CDR3 DNA follows: TGTGCCAGCAGCTTAGACTTAGGGGATACTGAAGCTTTCTTT.

Only one count was recorded for this clone. V gene TRBV9 combines with J gene TRBJ2-6; possible D gene TRBD2, 6 bases. Germline lookup yields CDR1 SGDLS and CDR2 YYNGEE. The CDR3 spans 19 residues. V was trimmed by 0 bases and J by 0 bases, leaving 16 bases between them. The chain's CDR3 is CASSVARASEFSGANVLTF. The CDR3, as DNA: TGTGCCAGCAGCGTAGCTCGGGCTAGCGAGTTCTCTGGGGCCAACGTCCTGACTTTC.

This chain links TRBV6-5 with TRBJ1-6; D perhaps matches TRBD1 (5 bases). The V end was cut by 2 bases, the J end by 7 bases, with 6 bases between. This CDR3 contains 13 residues. Germline-derived CDR1 and CDR2 are MNHEY and SVGAGI. CDR3: CASSYDRNSPLHF. CDR3 in DNA: TGTGCCAGCAGTTACGACAGAAATTCACCCCTCCACTTT.

The chain combines TRBV5-1 with TRBJ2-3, with D unresolved. This CDR3 has 14 amino acids. Deletions cut 0 bases from V and 6 bases from J, with 11 bases between. Germline V gives CDR1 SGHRS, CDR2 YFSETQ. The chain's CDR3 is CASSLGDPGDTQYF. In DNA, the CDR3 is TGCGCCAGCAGCTTGGGCGACCCCGGGGATACGCAGTATTTT.